This T cell receptor beta chain appears in the sequencing data of a study of somatic mutations in cytotoxic T cells in rheumatoid arthritis. V lost 3 bases to trimming and J lost 6 bases, with 17 bases between them. The V gene's germline CDR1 is MDHEN and CDR2 SYDVKM. The CDR3 has 15 amino acids. Profiled with immunoSEQ multiplex PCR; TCRdb holds only in-frame clones, not every one. The sample consists of roughly 35,000 clones, about 84% of them appearing once. The TCR sequence derives from a man aged 40-49 years in good health. V usage is TRBV28 and J usage is TRBJ1-2, with a possible D match to TRBD1 (6 bases). The sequenced material came from CD8+ T cells sorted from blood. CDR3 nucleotide sequence: TGTGCCAGCAGTTTCATCTTACGGGGGGCGAATGGCTACACCTTC. It is translated as CASSFILRGANGYTF.